This TCR beta chain was retrieved from a study of T cell responses to AZD1222 COVID-19 vaccine. Notes on the study in general: Within unmutated variant regions lay the reported targets of nearly half of spike-specific TCRs. Clonal diversity was possibly underestimated, and white British individuals and females predominated among donors.

This clone was detected a few times. Antigen: not known. Repertoires were generated with immunoSEQ multiplex PCR, while TCRdb's copy carries only in-frame clones and drops some. The table lists some 150,000 clones, about nine tenths of them singletons. V dropped 5 bases and J dropped 6; count of bases not matched to a gene: 2. The CDR3 spans 13 residues. CDR1 and CDR2 from the germline V gene are MNHEY and SVGEGT. This clonotype was sampled from an adult in good health. V gene TRBV6-2 or TRBV6-3 combines with J gene TRBJ2-1, with 9 positions matching TRBD2. The sample was peripheral blood, taken on day 0 of AZD1222 vaccination. CDR3 loop: CASSSGGFNEQFF. The DNA of the CDR3 is TGTGCCAGCAGTAGCGGGGGGTTCAATGAGCAGTTCTTC.